The source of this T cell receptor beta chain is a study of shared clonotypes between healthy human individuals. Regarding the study as a whole: Sampling covered blood only; tissue repertoires likely differ. Naive CD4 clonotypes overlapped across several donors at roughly 5%.

The CDR3 runs to 16 residues. CDR1 and CDR2 (germline): SEHNR, FQNEAQ (reference sequence). V was pared by 5 bases and J by 3 bases, with 12 bases of the junction left unmatched. Comments on this clone: Its antigen is unknown.

Clones were read by immunoSEQ multiplex PCR, and TCRdb kept only the in-frame ones, dropping some. The sample consists of 650,000 to 800,000 clones, about 90% of them appearing once. Terminally differentiated effector memory CD45RA+ cells were excluded by CCR7 positive selection of CD45RO-negative cells. HIV-negative, healthy adults without recent acute infections or vaccinations were the donors. The sequencing input was naive CD8+ T cells sorted from blood. This chain uses TRBV7-9 with TRBJ1-1; 7 bases are shared with TRBD1. This receptor was taken from a man aged 25-45 years in good health. The CDR3 reads CASSPSEGAGDTEAFF. The CDR3 DNA reads as TGTGCCAGCAGCCCGAGTGAGGGGGCTGGCGACACTGAAGCTTTCTTT.